This T cell receptor beta chain emerged from a study of OX40 agonist ivuxolimab in advanced cancers. Whole-study findings and limits: Nonresponders, in some cases, also had low normalized T-cell clonal expansion. Blood T cells, both CD4+ and CD8+, expanded clonally by week 6 at 0.1 to 3.0 mg/kg.

Notes on this clone: Its antigen is not known.

People who had autoimmune disease history or systemic immunosuppression were excluded. Profiling relied on immunoSEQ multiplex PCR, and the TCRdb table lists in-frame clones only, not all of them. The table has approximately 19,000 clones, about 86% seen once. Sequencing used CD4+ or CD8+ T cells sorted from blood, obtained in a trial of the OX40 agonist ivuxolimab. The clonotype was recovered from an adult with an advanced solid tumor such as melanoma, head and neck, liver or kidney cancer.

As DNA, the CDR3 is TGTGCCAGCAGTGCGGGGGTGAGAGCTGAAGCTTTCTTT. Its protein is CASSAGVRAEAFF. The rearrangement links TRBV6-6 to TRBJ1-1; D perhaps matches TRBD1 (5 bases). Looked up from germline, CDR1 is MNHNY and CDR2 is SVGAGI (reference sequence). The CDR3 is 13 amino acids. The V end was cut by 5 bases, the J end by 6 bases, with 13 bases between.